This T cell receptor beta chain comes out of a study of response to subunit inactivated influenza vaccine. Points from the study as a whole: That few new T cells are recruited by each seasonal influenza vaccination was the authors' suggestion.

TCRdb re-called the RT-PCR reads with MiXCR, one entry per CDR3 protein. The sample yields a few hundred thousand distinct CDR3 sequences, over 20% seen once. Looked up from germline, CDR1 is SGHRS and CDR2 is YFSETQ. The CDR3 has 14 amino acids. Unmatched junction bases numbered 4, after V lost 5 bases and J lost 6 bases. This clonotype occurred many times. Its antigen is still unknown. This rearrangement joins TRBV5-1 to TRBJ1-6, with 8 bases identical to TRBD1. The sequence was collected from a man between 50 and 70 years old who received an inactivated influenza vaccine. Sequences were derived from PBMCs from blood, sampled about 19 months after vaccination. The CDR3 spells CASSPDRGNSPLHF. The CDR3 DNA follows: TGCGCCAGCAGTCCTGACAGGGGTAATTCACCCCTCCACTTT. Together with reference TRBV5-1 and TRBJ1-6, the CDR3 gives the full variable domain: KAGVTQTPRYLIKTRGQQVTLSCSPISGHRSVSWYQQTPGQGLQFLFEYFSETQRNKGNFPGRFSGRQFSNSRSEMNVSTLELGDSALYLCASSPDRGNSPLHFGNGTRLTVT.